This entry concerns a single TCR beta chain. These data are taken from a study of blood T cell repertoires in COVID-19. Study overall: Researchers got acute and convalescent COVID-19 samples from the United States, Italy and Spain. T cells, B-cell-depleted T cells, or PBMCs supplied cDNA or gDNA.

Study processing details: Amplification of reference gene primers was used by the study to estimate nucleated cell counts. Profiling relied on immunoSEQ multiplex PCR, and the TCRdb table lists in-frame clones only, not all of them. The DNA was the basis for D and trimming; V, J and clone size are from that table. The table includes about 69,000 clones, 79% detected once. The V gene end was trimmed by 0 bases and the J gene end by 6 bases; junction bases not matched to a gene: 2. The CDR3 runs 13 residues. The germline CDR1 and CDR2 sequences are SEHNR and FQNEAQ (reference sequence). The rearrangement joins TRBV7-9 to TRBJ2-7; TRBD1 agrees at 7 bases. This receptor was obtained from a man aged 55 to 70 with acute or convalescent COVID-19. The sample taken for sequencing was peripheral blood. CDR3 region: CASSLAGGGEQYF. CDR3 nucleotide sequence: TGTGCCAGCAGCTTAGCAGGGGGCGGCGAGCAGTACTTC.